The 14 T cell receptor beta chains below all came from one sample that was sequenced in a study of blood T cell repertoires in COVID-19. Sequencing used immunoSEQ multiplex PCR; TCRdb keeps in-frame clones, though not all of them. The sample lists 110,000 or so clones; roughly 81% were seen once. Sequenced: peripheral blood. These receptor sequences come from a man aged 35-49 years with acute or convalescent COVID-19.

The rearrangement uses TRBV19 and TRBJ2-5, with D possibly TRBD2 on 5 matching bases. V was shortened by 3 bases and J by 2 bases, with 13 bases between the two germline ends. The CDR3 runs to 15 residues. Germline V CDR1 and CDR2: LNHDA, SQIVND (reference sequence). The CDR3: CASSMPAAEQETQYF. The CDR3, as DNA: TGTGCCAGTAGTATGCCAGCGGCGGAGCAAGAGACCCAGTACTTC.

In DNA form, the CDR3 reads TGCGCCAGCAGGCAAGGGGTGGACGGTGAAGCTTTCTTT. Translated, it gives CASRQGVDGEAFF. V gene TRBV10-1 combines with J gene TRBJ1-1, with D maybe TRBD1 (5 bases). V dropped 6 bases and J dropped 7 bases, with 15 bases sitting between them. Per germline, CDR1 WNHNN and CDR2 SYGVQD (reference sequence). The CDR3 spans 13 residues.

The chain recombines TRBV6-5 with TRBJ2-1; D perhaps matches TRBD2 (6 bases). With 2 bases removed from V and 2 bases from J, the gap between germline ends came to 10 bases. In germline, CDR1 is MNHEY, CDR2 SVGAGI. This CDR3 region has 15 residues. As DNA, the CDR3 is TGTGCCAGCAGTTACGGAGGGCTAGCCTACAATGAGCAGTTCTTC. Amino acids: CASSYGGLAYNEQFF.

V is TRBV18 and J is TRBJ2-2, with 8 bases identical to TRBD1. Germline loops: CDR1 KGHSH, CDR2 LQKENI. The CDR3 consists of 15 residues. The trim removed 6 bases at V and 1 base at J, leaving 4 bases unmatched. The CDR3 DNA reads as TGTGCCAGCTCCCCCGGACAGGGGAACACCGGGGAGCTGTTTTTT. It yields the protein CASSPGQGNTGELFF.

The rearrangement uses TRBV4-3 and TRBJ2-3, with unresolved D. The V gene's germline CDR1 is LGHNA and CDR2 YSLEER. Trimming pared 0 bases from V and 2 bases from J, leaving 9 bases between. The CDR3 contains 15 residues. The CDR3 sequence: CASSQDLRYTDTQYF. The CDR3 DNA reads TGCGCCAGCAGCCAAGATCTCAGATACACAGATACGCAGTATTTT.

This clone came up once. The chain is built from TRBV30 and TRBJ1-4; D perhaps matches TRBD1 (6 bases). CDR3 size: 14 residues. Germline V gives CDR1 GTSNPN, CDR2 SVGIG (reference sequence). V gave up 3 bases and J gave up 7 bases, with 15 bases separating them. In nucleotides, the CDR3 is TGTGCCTGGAGCCGGGGGGGGGCGCGTGAAAAACTGTTTTTT. Encoded protein: CAWSRGGAREKLFF.

This clone has only one observation. The chain combines TRBV30 with TRBJ1-1; TRBD1 might be the D (6 bases). Germline V gene lookup returns CDR1 GTSNPN and CDR2 SVGIG (reference sequence). V lost 1 base to trimming and J lost 6 bases, with 15 bases between them. This CDR3 is built from 14 residues. CDR3 DNA sequence: TGTGCCTGGAGTGCGATAACAGGGATTTCTGAAGCTTTCTTT. Translating gives CAWSAITGISEAFF.

In its sample, this clone was seen a few times. The V call is TRBV6-5, the J call TRBJ1-3; tentatively, D is TRBD1 (5 bases). The CDR3 extends over 13 amino acids. Germline V gene sequence: CDR1 MNHEY, CDR2 SVGAGI. V was clipped by 7 bases and J by 2 bases, with 9 bases between them. CDR3 region: CASMGGAGNTIYF. Written as DNA, the CDR3 is TGTGCCAGCATGGGAGGGGCTGGAAACACCATATATTTT.

This clone was detected only once. The chain is built from TRBV7-2 and TRBJ2-5; TRBD2 matches at 11 bases. V shed 7 bases, J shed 5 bases, and the junction held 9 bases outside the gene matches. The germline CDR1 and CDR2 sequences are SGHTA and FQGNSA. This CDR3 spans 15 amino acids. CDR3 sequence reads: CASTRLAGIWETQYF. The CDR3 DNA sequence: TGTGCCAGCACCCGACTAGCGGGGATTTGGGAGACCCAGTACTTC. The entire variable domain, with the rest obtained from reference TRBV7-2 and TRBJ2-5, is as follows: GAGVSQSPSNKVTEKGKDVELRCDPISGHTALYWYRQSLGQGLEFLIYFQGNSAPDKSGLPSDRFSAERTGGSVSTLTIQRTQQEDSAVYLCASTRLAGIWETQYFGPGTRLLVL.

This chain connects TRBV30 to TRBJ2-7; the D gene is possibly TRBD1 (5 bases). Trimming left V 3 bases short and J 6 bases short, with 15 bases between. The CDR3 loop spans 13 amino acids. Germline V gene data show CDR1 as GTSNPN and CDR2 as SVGIG (reference sequence). The CDR3 sequence: CAWSGRELGEQYF. The CDR3 nucleotides are TGTGCCTGGAGCGGCAGGGAACTCGGCGAGCAGTACTTC.

The chain carries TRBV2 and TRBJ2-7; tentatively, D is TRBD1 (5 bases). The V end was cut by 6 bases, the J end by 0 bases, with 12 bases between. This CDR3 is built from 14 residues. Per germline, CDR1 SNHLY and CDR2 FYNNEI. The CDR3 nucleotides are TGTGCCAGCAGCCCAGGGATTCTCTCCTACGAGCAGTACTTC. As protein: CASSPGILSYEQYF.

The rearrangement uses TRBV21-1 and TRBJ2-4; the D call TRBD1 from the table was never checked on the DNA. TRBV21-1 is a listed pseudogene. CDR3 length: 16 residues. The CDR3 loop reads CASSKRRGQGGNIQYF. The CDR3 DNA reads TGTGCCAGCAGCAAACGGCGGGGACAGGGAGGAAACATTCAGTACTTC.

The rearrangement uses TRBV6-5 and TRBJ2-1; 7 bases match TRBD1. Trimming at V came to 0 bases and at J to 8 bases, leaving 7 bases not matched to a gene. This CDR3 contains 15 residues. CDR1 MNHEY and CDR2 SVGAGI come from the germline V gene. The CDR3 DNA sequence: TGTGCCAGCAGTTACTCAGGGGCGAGGGGGCATGAGCAGTTCTTC. Protein product: CASSYSGARGHEQFF.

This clone showed up just once. The genes are TRBV24-1 and TRBJ2-3; D is undetermined. The CDR3 consists of 14 residues. V gave up 9 bases and J gave up 1 base, with 13 bases separating them. Germline V gene lookup returns CDR1 KGHDR and CDR2 SFDVKD. The CDR3, as DNA: TGTGCCACCGGCCTGGGCGTCGGCACAGATACGCAGTATTTT. This gives the protein CATGLGVGTDTQYF.